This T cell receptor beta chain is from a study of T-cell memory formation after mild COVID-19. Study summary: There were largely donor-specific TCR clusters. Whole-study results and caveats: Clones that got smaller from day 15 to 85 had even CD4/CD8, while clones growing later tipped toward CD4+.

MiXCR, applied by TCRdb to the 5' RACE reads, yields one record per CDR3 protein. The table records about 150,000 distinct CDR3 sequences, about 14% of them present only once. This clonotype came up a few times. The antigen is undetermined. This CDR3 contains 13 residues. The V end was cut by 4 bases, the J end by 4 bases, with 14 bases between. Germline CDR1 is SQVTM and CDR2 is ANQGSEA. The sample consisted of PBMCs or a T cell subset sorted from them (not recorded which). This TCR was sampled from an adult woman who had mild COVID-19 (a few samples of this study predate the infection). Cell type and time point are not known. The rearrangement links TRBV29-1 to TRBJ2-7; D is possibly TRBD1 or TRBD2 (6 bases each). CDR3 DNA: TGCAGCGTTGGGGGGGCCCCAAAATACGAGCAGTACTTC. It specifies CSVGGAPKYEQYF.